Below, 28 T cell receptor beta chains from the same sample are listed, as sequenced in a study of cytomegalovirus exposure and HLA in healthy donors. The PCR had 60 Vbeta and 13 Jbeta primers. The protocol was immunoSEQ multiplex PCR, while the TCRdb copy is restricted to in-frame clones and leaves out a portion. Counted here are tens of thousands of clones, 70% occurring once; the ten biggest clones make up over 13%. The specimen sequenced was PBMCs. These receptors were collected from a woman aged 45 to 65 in good health and CMV-seropositive.

V gene TRBV28 combines with J gene TRBJ2-1; TRBD1 matches at 7 bases. With V trimmed by 6 bases and J by 0 bases, 8 bases remained unmatched. Germline loops: CDR1 MDHEN, CDR2 SYDVKM. CDR3 length: 16 amino acids. In nucleotides, the CDR3 is TGTGCCAGCAGAGGGACAGATGCATCCTCCTACAATGAGCAGTTCTTC. It codes for CASRGTDASSYNEQFF.

This clone was recorded a few times. The V and J genes are TRBV4-3 and TRBJ1-5; TRBD1 matches 9 bases. V gave up 4 bases and J gave up 4 bases; unmatched junction bases: 5. This CDR3 is 15 amino acids long. CDR1 and CDR2 (germline): LGHNA, YSLEER. CDR3 in DNA: TGCGCCAGCAGCCGGGGGACAGGGATGAATCAGCCCCAGCATTTT. It codes for CASSRGTGMNQPQHF.

This chain joins TRBV7-3 and TRBJ1-1; D is uncertain. Germline V gene data show CDR1 as SGHTA and CDR2 as FQGTGA. Trimming cost V 5 bases and J 1 base, with 11 bases left between them. The CDR3 has 14 residues. The CDR3 DNA follows: TGTGCCAGCAGCGCCTATATACGGAACACTGAAGCTTTCTTT. It yields the protein CASSAYIRNTEAFF.

This clone was observed a single time. The chain links TRBV28 to TRBJ1-1, with D hard to call. This CDR3 region has 14 residues. Trimming cost V 5 bases and J 3 bases, with 13 bases left between them. Germline V gene lookup returns CDR1 MDHEN and CDR2 SYDVKM. CDR3 sequence (DNA): TGTGCCAGCAGTCTCCGGGGTCGAGACACTGAAGCTTTCTTT. This gives the protein CASSLRGRDTEAFF. The complete variable domain, with remaining parts taken from reference TRBV28 and TRBJ1-1, reads DVKVTQSSRYLVKRTGEKVFLECVQDMDHENMFWYRQDPGLGLRLIYFSYDVKMKEKGDIPEGYSVSREKKERFSLILESASTNQTSMYLCASSLRGRDTEAFFGQGTRLTVV.

The chain recombines TRBV7-9 with TRBJ2-7, with 10 bases identical to TRBD2. After removal of 5 bases from V and 3 bases from J, the junction contained 7 bases not matched to a gene. CDR3 length: 15 residues. Germline V CDR1 and CDR2: SEHNR, FQNEAQ (reference sequence). CDR3: CASSTTSGIFYEQYF. In nucleotides, the CDR3 is TGTGCCAGCAGCACCACTAGCGGGATATTCTACGAGCAGTACTTC.

The chain is built from TRBV18 and TRBJ2-7; 8 nucleotides agree with TRBD2. Germline CDR1 and CDR2: KGHSH and LQKENI. Losses at the gene ends were 4 bases for V and 7 bases for J; bases not matched to a gene: 6. This CDR3 is built from 13 residues. The CDR3 region has the DNA TGTGCCAGCTCACTCGACCGGGGGGGTGAGCAGTACTTC. Protein: CASSLDRGGEQYF.

The chain recombines TRBV11-2 with TRBJ2-7; TRBD2 might be the D (6 bases). Trimming left V 1 base short and J 6 bases short, with 10 bases between. This CDR3 has 13 amino acids. Germline V gene sequence: CDR1 SGHAT, CDR2 FQNNGV. The CDR3 DNA follows: TGTGCCAGCAGCTTAGGACTGGGGGGCGAGCAGTACTTC. Protein: CASSLGLGGEQYF. The full variable domain, its missing parts supplied by reference TRBV11-2 and TRBJ2-7, is EAGVAQSPRYKIIEKRQSVAFWCNPISGHATLYWYQQILGQGPKLLIQFQNNGVVDDSQLPKDRFSAERLKGVDSTLKIQPAKLEDSAVYLCASSLGLGGEQYFGPGTRLTVT.

This clone has just one count. The genes are TRBV5-4 and TRBJ2-1; the D gene is possibly TRBD2 (5 bases). With 3 bases removed from V and 1 base from J, the gap between germline ends came to 8 bases. Germline V gene sequence: CDR1 SGHNT, CDR2 YYREEE (reference sequence). The CDR3 length is 14 residues. CDR3 amino acids: CASSYPGSYNEQFF. The CDR3 bases are TGTGCCAGCAGCTACCCGGGATCCTACAATGAGCAGTTCTTC.

The chain is built from TRBV20-1 and TRBJ1-1; D gene ambiguous. The CDR3 sequence is 11 residues long. With 3 bases removed from V and 6 bases from J, the gap between germline ends came to 8 bases. Germline CDR1 and CDR2: DFQATT and SNEGSKA (reference sequence). CDR3 sequence reads: CSASRRAEAFF. In DNA form, the CDR3 reads TGCAGTGCTAGCCGCCGGGCTGAAGCTTTCTTT.

This clone was picked up a small number of times. The V and J genes are TRBV27 and TRBJ1-2; D gene uncertain. The CDR3 extends over 10 amino acids. CDR1 and CDR2 from the germline V gene are MNHEY and SMNVEV (reference sequence). V was cut by 7 bases and J by 9 bases, with 9 bases left in between. The CDR3 DNA reads TGTGCCAGCACGCCACTCAGCTACACCTTC. Residues: CASTPLSYTF.

This chain's CDR3 is CASSLAARGSYNEQFF. Written as DNA, the CDR3 is TGTGCCAGCAGCTTAGCCGCCCGGGGGTCCTACAATGAGCAGTTCTTC. The V and J genes are TRBV7-3 and TRBJ2-1, with D possibly being TRBD2 (6 bases). Germline CDR1 reads SGHTA; CDR2 reads FQGTGA. This CDR3 comprises 16 residues. V lost 2 bases to trimming and J lost 1 base, with 12 bases between them.

This chain uses TRBV2 with TRBJ2-3; 13 bases agree with TRBD2. Unmatched junction bases numbered 14, after V lost 6 bases and J lost 8 bases. The CDR3 covers 17 residues. CDR1 and CDR2 from the germline V gene are SNHLY and FYNNEI. CDR3 in DNA: TGTGCCAGCAGGGCGTTTCAGACTAGCGGGAGGAGTGGTACGCAGTATTTT. Translating it yields CASRAFQTSGRSGTQYF.

V gene TRBV6-5 combines with J gene TRBJ1-6; D not certain. The germline gives CDR1 MNHEY, CDR2 SVGAGI. CDR3 length: 14 amino acids. V gave up 2 bases and J gave up 7 bases, with 9 bases separating them. The CDR3 DNA sequence: TGTGCCAGCAGTTACAGCCAATCGAATTCACCCCTCCACTTT. Protein sequence: CASSYSQSNSPLHF.

This chain uses TRBV28 with TRBJ2-1; 7 bases fit TRBD2. Germline V gives CDR1 MDHEN, CDR2 SYDVKM. CDR3 size: 14 residues. Germline trimming cut 2 bases from V and 7 bases from J; bases unmatched to any gene: 5. CDR3 region: CASSLPFGGNEQFF. The CDR3, as DNA: TGTGCCAGCAGTTTACCTTTCGGGGGGAATGAGCAGTTCTTC.

The chain is built from TRBV7-9 and TRBJ2-2; 7 bases fit TRBD2. Trimming cost V 6 bases and J 4 bases; bases outside gene matches: 8. CDR3 length: 15 amino acids. Germline lookup yields CDR1 SEHNR and CDR2 FQNEAQ (reference sequence). The CDR3 loop reads CASSKREGVTGELFF. The CDR3 nucleotides are TGTGCCAGCAGTAAAAGGGAGGGAGTCACCGGGGAGCTGTTTTTT.

V gene TRBV5-6 combines with J gene TRBJ2-7, with D possibly TRBD1 on 5 matching bases. The V gene's germline CDR1 is SGHDT and CDR2 YYEEEE. V gave up 4 bases and J gave up 1 base, with 18 bases separating them. The CDR3 is made up of 16 amino acids. CDR3 coding DNA: TGTGCCAGCAGCCCCAGGAGACAGATACTATCCTACGAGCAGTACTTC. Translation: CASSPRRQILSYEQYF. Full variable domain (missing parts from reference TRBV5-6 and TRBJ2-7): DAGVTQSPTHLIKTRGQQVTLRCSPKSGHDTVSWYQQALGQGPQFIFQYYEEEERQRGNFPDRFSGHQFPNYSSELNVNALLLGDSALYLCASSPRRQILSYEQYFGPGTRLTVT.

V is TRBV10-1 and J is TRBJ2-7, with TRBD1 matching 10 bases. The CDR3 loop spans 12 amino acids. Trimming cost V 5 bases and J 6 bases; bases outside gene matches: 1. Germline V gene sequence: CDR1 WNHNN, CDR2 SYGVQD (reference sequence). In DNA, the CDR3 is TGCGCCAGCAGTCGGACAGGGGGCGAGCAGTACTTC. It yields the protein CASSRTGGEQYF.

CDR3 protein: CASSPGDRGADTQYF. The CDR3 region has the DNA TGTGCCAGCAGCCCCGGGGACAGGGGTGCAGATACGCAGTATTTT. The chain joins TRBV11-3 to TRBJ2-3; 10 bases map to TRBD1. In germline, CDR1 is SGHNT, CDR2 YENEEA. The CDR3 length is 15 residues. Trimming removed 5 bases from V and 4 bases from J; junction bases left unmatched: 6.

The gene calls are TRBV5-1 and TRBJ1-1; weak D call: TRBD1 (5 bases). This CDR3 has 14 amino acids. V shed 1 base and J shed 1 base, with 8 bases lying between them. Germline V gives CDR1 SGHRS, CDR2 YFSETQ. This chain's CDR3 is CASSLSQGNTEAFF. The CDR3 coding sequence is TGCGCCAGCAGCTTGTCGCAGGGGAACACTGAAGCTTTCTTT.

This clone was seen once. CDR3 bases: TGTGCCAGCAGCTCCCGACTGGACAGGCAACGTGACTACACCTTC. This codes for CASSSRLDRQRDYTF. The V gene is TRBV7-3, the J gene TRBJ1-2; 7 bases are a match to TRBD1. Germline V CDR1 and CDR2: SGHTA, FQGTGA. With V trimmed by 4 bases and J by 10 bases, 15 bases remained unmatched. The CDR3 has 15 residues.

The V call is TRBV28, the J call TRBJ1-1; D gene unclear. The CDR3 spans 11 residues. V shed 6 bases and J shed 8 bases, with 10 bases lying between them. Per germline, CDR1 MDHEN and CDR2 SYDVKM. CDR3 nucleotide sequence: TGTGCCAGCAGAGCGGGTCGGGAAGCTTTCTTT. Encoded protein: CASRAGREAFF.

The CDR3 sequence: CASSKWTSESHEQYF. The CDR3 DNA sequence: TGTGCCAGCAGCAAATGGACTAGCGAGTCACACGAGCAGTACTTC. The chain employs TRBV28 and TRBJ2-7; 9 nucleotides line up with TRBD2. The CDR3 is 15 amino acids. Germline V lookup: CDR1 MDHEN, CDR2 SYDVKM. V lost 6 bases and J lost 5; bases outside the gene matches: 11. The entire variable domain, with the rest obtained from reference TRBV28 and TRBJ2-7, is as follows: DVKVTQSSRYLVKRTGEKVFLECVQDMDHENMFWYRQDPGLGLRLIYFSYDVKMKEKGDIPEGYSVSREKKERFSLILESASTNQTSMYLCASSKWTSESHEQYFGPGTRLTVT.

The sample holds one count of this clone. The chain combines TRBV5-1 with TRBJ1-5, with a possible D match to TRBD1 (6 bases). Germline V CDR1 and CDR2: SGHRS, YFSETQ. Trimming took 4 bases from V and 0 from J, leaving 11 bases between them. The CDR3 length is 15 residues. The CDR3: CASSPEGVSNQPQHF. The CDR3 DNA reads TGCGCCAGCAGCCCCGAGGGGGTTAGCAATCAGCCCCAGCATTTT. Using reference TRBV5-1 and TRBJ1-5 for the parts outside the CDR3, the full variable domain is KAGVTQTPRYLIKTRGQQVTLSCSPISGHRSVSWYQQTPGQGLQFLFEYFSETQRNKGNFPGRFSGRQFSNSRSEMNVSTLELGDSALYLCASSPEGVSNQPQHFGDGTRLSIL.

V is TRBV28 and J is TRBJ1-1, with 9 bases matching TRBD1. Germline V gene lookup returns CDR1 MDHEN and CDR2 SYDVKM. This CDR3 is 14 amino acids long. Trimming at V came to 6 bases and at J to 10 bases, leaving 12 bases not matched to a gene. CDR3 in amino acids: CASSPGQGGWVAFF. The CDR3 DNA reads as TGTGCCAGCAGCCCGGGACAGGGAGGGTGGGTAGCTTTCTTT.

This clone was seen only once. The rearrangement links TRBV28 to TRBJ2-3; D is uncertain. Germline V gene lookup returns CDR1 MDHEN and CDR2 SYDVKM. This CDR3 contains 11 residues. The germline V and J ends were trimmed by 6 bases and 6 bases, with 7 bases remaining between them. The CDR3: CASSAADTQYF. For the CDR3, the DNA is TGTGCCAGCAGCGCCGCGGATACGCAGTATTTT.

This clone was seen a few times. This chain links TRBV7-8 with TRBJ2-7; weak D call: TRBD2 (5 bases). The germline CDR1 and CDR2 sequences are SGHVS and FQNEAQ. This CDR3 is built from 13 residues. The V end was cut by 5 bases, the J end by 3 bases, with 11 bases between. The CDR3 sequence: CASSNDGLYEQYF. In DNA, the CDR3 is TGTGCCAGCAGCAACGATGGACTCTACGAGCAGTACTTC.

This chain connects TRBV18 to TRBJ2-7, with 7 bases that match TRBD1. This CDR3 has 12 residues. Trimming took 3 bases from V and 5 from J; bases not matched to a gene: 1. The V gene's germline CDR1 is KGHSH and CDR2 LQKENI. CDR3 in amino acids: CASSPTGDEQYF. In nucleotides, the CDR3 is TGTGCCAGCTCACCCACAGGGGACGAGCAGTACTTC.

V is TRBV12-5 and J is TRBJ2-2; D unresolved. Trimming pared 3 bases from V and 3 bases from J, leaving 14 bases between. The CDR3 has 16 residues. From germline, CDR1 is LGHNT and CDR2 FRNRAP. In DNA, the CDR3 is TGTGCTAGTGGTTTCGCCGCCATCTTAGACACCGGGGAGCTGTTTTTT. This codes for CASGFAAILDTGELFF.